Sequencing of this T cell receptor (beta chain) was carried out in a study of CD4+ T cells in melanoma. Study-level results: Diverse differentiation states were reported for melanoma neoantigen-specific CD4+ T cells.

Of note for this clone: Antigen specificity is unknown.

Germline CDR1 reads SEHNR; CDR2 reads FQNEAQ (reference sequence). The junction had 6 bases not matched to a gene; V was cut back by 4 bases and J by 15 bases. The CDR3 contains 13 residues. Assay used: immunoSEQ multiplex PCR; TCRdb lists only in-frame clones, some missing. The data hold approximately 20,000 clones, with almost 85% observed a single time. Sequenced material: cells from a culture (not recorded whether cultured in vitro). V and J are TRBV7-9 and TRBJ2-1, with TRBD2 matching over 13 bases. The receptor was derived from a human donor with melanoma. The CDR3 DNA follows: TGTGCCAGCAGCTCACTAGCGGGGGGGCTTCTGTTCTTC. This gives the protein CASSSLAGGLLFF. Full variable domain (missing parts from reference TRBV7-9 and TRBJ2-1): DTGVSQNPRHKITKRGQNVTFRCDPISEHNRLYWYRQTLGQGPEFLTYFQNEAQLEKSRLLSDRFSAERPKGSFSTLEIQRTEQGDSAMYLCASSSLAGGLLFFGPGTRLTVL.